A selection of T cell receptor beta chains follows, all from one sample in a study of OX40 agonist ivuxolimab in advanced cancers. Here immunoSEQ multiplex PCR was the method, and the copy in TCRdb shows in-frame clones only, minus some. The sample holds 20,000 or so clones; about four fifths are singletons and the top ten take 3.8%. The sequencing here drew on CD4+ or CD8+ T cells sorted from blood, taken in a trial of the OX40 agonist ivuxolimab. These receptors all stem from an adult with an advanced solid tumor such as melanoma, head and neck, liver or kidney cancer. Both conserved end residues are part of each CDR3. Fields, in order: J gene, V gene, CDR3 protein.

J: TRBJ1-2; V: TRBV18; CDR3: CASSPVGVGYGYTF
J: TRBJ2-3; V: TRBV5-6; CDR3: CASSPTGDRAYF
J: TRBJ1-6; V: TRBV6-1; CDR3: CASSALTGSNSPLHF
J: TRBJ2-3; V: TRBV18; CDR3: CASSPQGASTDTQYF
J: TRBJ1-5; V: TRBV19; CDR3: CASSIENRGFHQPQHF
J: TRBJ2-3; V: TRBV7-2; CDR3: CASSLSSLANTQYF
J: TRBJ1-1; V: TRBV7-9; CDR3: CASSLGGSHMGNTEAFF
J: TRBJ1-2; V: TRBV5-6; CDR3: CASSPHGGTANYGYTF
J: TRBJ2-1; V: TRBV4-2; CDR3: CASSQDPGTSGNEQFF
J: TRBJ2-1; V: TRBV7-8; CDR3: CASSLLAGGRIEQFF
J: TRBJ2-3; V: TRBV27; CDR3: CASSLVLTGPTDTQYF
J: TRBJ2-6; V: TRBV28; CDR3: CASSLFGRGSSGANVLTF
J: TRBJ2-1; V: TRBV9; CDR3: CASSVARTSGYNEQFF
J: TRBJ2-1; V: TRBV7-2; CDR3: CASSPTPGDEQFF
J: TRBJ1-5; V: TRBV28; CDR3: CASTITRDSNQPQHF
J: TRBJ2-3; V: TRBV4-3; CDR3: CASSQAGQGTDTQYF
J: TRBJ2-1; V: TRBV2; CDR3: CASIGTVITGEQFF
J: TRBJ2-3; V: TRBV5-1; CDR3: CASSLGDIFFTDTQYF
J: TRBJ1-3; V: TRBV30; CDR3: CAWSDQRNTIYF
J: TRBJ2-2; V: TRBV15; CDR3: CATSPGTVNTGELFF
J: TRBJ2-7; V: TRBV20-1; CDR3: CSAFSSYEQYF
J: TRBJ1-3; V: TRBV28; CDR3: CASSSGGFGDTIYF
J: TRBJ2-2; V: TRBV5-1; CDR3: CASSLGQGNTGELFF
J: NA; V: TRBV4-3; CDR3: CASSQDAGGVTYEQYF
J: TRBJ1-3; V: TRBV30; CDR3: CAWTPGGYFSGNTIYF
J: TRBJ1-2; V: TRBV6-1; CDR3: CASSDSSGYTF
J: TRBJ1-2; V: TRBV2; CDR3: CASRAFPPGTNYGYTF
J: TRBJ2-6; V: TRBV10-3; CDR3: CAISAPTGANVLTF
J: TRBJ2-7; V: TRBV7-2; CDR3: CASRKTSDSYEQYF
J: TRBJ1-1; V: TRBV7-9; CDR3: CASRRTGGYTEAFF
J: TRBJ2-1; V: TRBV10-3; CDR3: CAISEGLNNEQFF
J: TRBJ2-1; V: TRBV7-9; CDR3: CASSLAPGQGNNEQFF
J: TRBJ2-1; V: TRBV27; CDR3: CASSEEGTSGRAKQFF
J: TRBJ2-3; V: TRBV28; CDR3: CASNHGEMGLAGVTGRDTQYF
J: TRBJ2-6; V: TRBV7-2; CDR3: CASNVVGLAASGANVLTF